The clone carrying this TCR beta chain was recorded a few times. Its specificity is unknown. Trimming stripped 8 bases from V and 6 bases from J, with 19 bases between. CDR3 length equals 14 residues. Germline V lookup: CDR1 SEHNR, CDR2 FQNEAQ (reference sequence). The sample is drawn from a study of T cell repertoires in cytomegalovirus infection. Study-level information: It was recently identified HLA-C-restricted and well-studied HLA-B-restricted CMV epitopes that the study used. Indications came from public TCR beta signatures; they pointed to CMV infection and to a matching HLA type.

Study-wide points: The ex vivo response was dominated by HLA-C-restricted CMV-specific TCR beta clonotypes.

TCRdb reprocessed the reads with MiXCR, giving one entry per CDR3 protein. Among roughly 69,000 distinct CDR3 sequences listed, less than 30% were seen once. The sample here was CD8+ T cells from cultured PBMCs, taken from culture after CMV antigen stimulation. The receptor was isolated from a human donor in good health (CMV status not recorded). Some clones in this sample may be carry-over from other donors' samples. The chain couples TRBV7-9 to TRBJ2-5, with a tentative D call TRBD2 (6 bases). In nucleotides, the CDR3 is TGTGCCAGCGAGCATCCGGGACTCCAGAAGACCCAGTACTTC. Its translation is CASEHPGLQKTQYF.